This paragraph covers one TCR beta chain sequence. A second PCR of 7 to 11 cycles used a sample-barcoded 5' primer and a J-beta primer mix. One entry per CDR3 protein results from TCRdb running MiXCR on the 5' RACE reads. The sample contains approximately 770,000 distinct CDR3 sequences, roughly 64% of which appear only once. These data belong to a study of blood T cells in healthy people across ages. This CDR3 is 16 amino acids long. Per germline, CDR1 SGHTA and CDR2 FQGNSA. V dropped 5 bases and J dropped 1 base, with 16 bases sitting between them. This chain links TRBV7-2 with TRBJ2-3, with D hard to call. The material sequenced was blood. This TCR came from a man aged 30-40 years in good health. The CDR3 bases are TGTGCCAGCAGCCTCCACGGAATCCCGCGCACAGATACGCAGTATTTT. It translates to CASSLHGIPRTDTQYF.